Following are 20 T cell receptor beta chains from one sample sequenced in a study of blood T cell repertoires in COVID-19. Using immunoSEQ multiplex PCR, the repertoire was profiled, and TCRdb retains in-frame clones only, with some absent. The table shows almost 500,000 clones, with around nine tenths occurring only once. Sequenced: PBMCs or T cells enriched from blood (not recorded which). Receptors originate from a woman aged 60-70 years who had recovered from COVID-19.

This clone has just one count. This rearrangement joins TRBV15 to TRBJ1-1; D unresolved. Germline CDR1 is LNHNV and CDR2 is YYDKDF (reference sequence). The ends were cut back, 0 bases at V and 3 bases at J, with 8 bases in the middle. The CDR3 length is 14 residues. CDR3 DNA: TGTGCCACCAGCAGAGATCGAGGGTACACTGAAGCTTTCTTT. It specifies CATSRDRGYTEAFF.

CDR3 loop: CASREGGFRAEAFF. The CDR3 bases are TGTGCCAGCAGGGAGGGAGGGTTCCGCGCTGAAGCTTTCTTT. The chain has TRBV2 and TRBJ1-1, with unresolved D. Deletions cut 6 bases from V and 6 bases from J, with 17 bases between. The CDR3 contains 14 residues. Germline lookup yields CDR1 SNHLY and CDR2 FYNNEI. The full variable domain, completed using reference TRBV2 and TRBJ1-1, is EPEVTQTPSHQVTQMGQEVILRCVPISNHLYFYWYRQILGQKVEFLVSFYNNEISEKSEIFDDQFSVERPDGSNFTLKIRSTKLEDSAMYFCASREGGFRAEAFFGQGTRLTVV.

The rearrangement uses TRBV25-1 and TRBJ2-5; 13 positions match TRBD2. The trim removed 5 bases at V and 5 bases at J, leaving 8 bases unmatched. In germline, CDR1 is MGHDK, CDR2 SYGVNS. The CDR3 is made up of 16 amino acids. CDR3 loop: CASSRTSGGTQETQYF. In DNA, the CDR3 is TGTGCCAGCAGTCGGACTAGCGGGGGTACCCAGGAGACCCAGTACTTC.

CDR3 coding DNA: TGTGCCATCAGTGTGGCAGGGATGAACACTGAAGCTTTCTTT. It yields the protein CAISVAGMNTEAFF. This chain joins TRBV10-3 and TRBJ1-1, with D possibly TRBD1 on 5 matching bases. The CDR3 covers 14 residues. V was trimmed by 4 bases and J by 0 bases, leaving 9 bases between them. From germline, CDR1 is ENHRY and CDR2 SYGVKD.

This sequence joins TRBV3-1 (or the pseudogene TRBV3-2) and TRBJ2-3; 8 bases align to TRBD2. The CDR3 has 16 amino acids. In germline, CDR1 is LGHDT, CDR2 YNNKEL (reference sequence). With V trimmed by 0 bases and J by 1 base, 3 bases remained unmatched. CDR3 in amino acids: CASSQDYGGGTDTQYF. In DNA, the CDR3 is TGTGCCAGCAGCCAAGATTACGGGGGGGGCACAGATACGCAGTATTTT.

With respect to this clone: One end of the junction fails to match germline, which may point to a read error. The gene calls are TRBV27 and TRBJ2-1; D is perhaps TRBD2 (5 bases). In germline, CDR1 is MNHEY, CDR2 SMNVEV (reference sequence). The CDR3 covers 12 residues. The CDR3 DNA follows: TGTGCCAGCAGTTTGGACGGAGGCATAGCGATCTTC. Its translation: CASSLDGGIAIF.

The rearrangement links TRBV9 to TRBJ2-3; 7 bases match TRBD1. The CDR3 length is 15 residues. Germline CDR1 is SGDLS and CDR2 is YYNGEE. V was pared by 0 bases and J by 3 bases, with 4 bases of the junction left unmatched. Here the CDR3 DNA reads TGTGCCAGCAGCGTAGAGGGGGCCGAAACAGATACGCAGTATTTT. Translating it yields CASSVEGAETDTQYF.

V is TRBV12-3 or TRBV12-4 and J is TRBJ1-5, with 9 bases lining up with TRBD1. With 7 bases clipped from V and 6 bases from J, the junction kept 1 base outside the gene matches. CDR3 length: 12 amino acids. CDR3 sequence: CASNRGPQPQHF. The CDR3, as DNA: TGTGCCAGCAACAGGGGGCCTCAGCCCCAGCATTTT.

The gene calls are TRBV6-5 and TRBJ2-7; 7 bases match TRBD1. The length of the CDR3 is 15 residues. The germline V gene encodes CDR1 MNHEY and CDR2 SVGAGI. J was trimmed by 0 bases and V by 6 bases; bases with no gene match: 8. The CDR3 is CASSYHNRGSYEQYF. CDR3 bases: TGTGCCAGCAGCTACCACAACAGGGGCTCCTACGAGCAGTACTTC.

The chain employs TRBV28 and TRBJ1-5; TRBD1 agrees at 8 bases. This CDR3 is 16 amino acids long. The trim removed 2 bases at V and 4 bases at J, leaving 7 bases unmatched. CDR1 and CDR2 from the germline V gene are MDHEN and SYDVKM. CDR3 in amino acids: CASSLARRQGNQPQHF. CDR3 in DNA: TGTGCCAGCAGTTTAGCGAGAAGACAGGGGAATCAGCCCCAGCATTTT.

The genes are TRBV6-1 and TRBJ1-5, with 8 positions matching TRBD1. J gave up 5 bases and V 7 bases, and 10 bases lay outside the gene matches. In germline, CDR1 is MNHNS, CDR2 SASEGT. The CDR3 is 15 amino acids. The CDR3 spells CASKRVLTGDQPQHF. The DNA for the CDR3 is TGTGCCAGCAAAAGGGTTCTGACAGGGGATCAGCCCCAGCATTTT.

Here the CDR3 DNA reads TGTGCCAGCACCCCGTTCGGGGGGCATGGGTACGAGCAGTACTTC. Protein product: CASTPFGGHGYEQYF. This chain uses TRBV2 with TRBJ2-7; a possible D gene is TRBD2 (7 bases). V was clipped by 7 bases and J by 4 bases, with 20 bases between them. The germline V gene encodes CDR1 SNHLY and CDR2 FYNNEI. CDR3 size: 15 residues. The full variable domain, with the rest looked up from reference TRBV2 and TRBJ2-7, is EPEVTQTPSHQVTQMGQEVILRCVPISNHLYFYWYRQILGQKVEFLVSFYNNEISEKSEIFDDQFSVERPDGSNFTLKIRSTKLEDSAMYFCASTPFGGHGYEQYFGPGTRLTVT.

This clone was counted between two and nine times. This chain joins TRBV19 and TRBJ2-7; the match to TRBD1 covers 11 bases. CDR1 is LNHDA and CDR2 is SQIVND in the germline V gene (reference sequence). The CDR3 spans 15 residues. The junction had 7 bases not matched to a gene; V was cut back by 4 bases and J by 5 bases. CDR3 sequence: CASSTGQGAMDEQYF. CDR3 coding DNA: TGTGCCAGTAGTACTGGACAGGGGGCCATGGACGAGCAGTACTTC.

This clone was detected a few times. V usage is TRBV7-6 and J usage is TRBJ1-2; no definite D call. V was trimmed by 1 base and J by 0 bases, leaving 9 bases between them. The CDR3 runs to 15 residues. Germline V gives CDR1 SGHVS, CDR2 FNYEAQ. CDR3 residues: CASSLGPGANYGYTF. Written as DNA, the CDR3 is TGTGCCAGCAGCTTAGGGCCGGGAGCTAACTATGGCTACACCTTC.

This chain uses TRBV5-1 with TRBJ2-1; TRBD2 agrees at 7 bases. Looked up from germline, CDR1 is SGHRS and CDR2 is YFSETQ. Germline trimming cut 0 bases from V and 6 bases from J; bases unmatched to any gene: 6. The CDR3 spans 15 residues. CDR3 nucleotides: TGCGCCAGCAGCTTGGGGCTAGCGGCCCTCAATGAGCAGTTCTTC. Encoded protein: CASSLGLAALNEQFF.

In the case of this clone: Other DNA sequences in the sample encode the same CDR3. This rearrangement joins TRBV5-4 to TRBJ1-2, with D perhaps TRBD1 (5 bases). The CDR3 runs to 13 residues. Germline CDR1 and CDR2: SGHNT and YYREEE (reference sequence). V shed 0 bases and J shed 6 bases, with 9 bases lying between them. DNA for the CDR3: TGTGCCAGCAGCTTGGTTGGGGGGGATGGCTACACCTTC. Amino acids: CASSLVGGDGYTF.

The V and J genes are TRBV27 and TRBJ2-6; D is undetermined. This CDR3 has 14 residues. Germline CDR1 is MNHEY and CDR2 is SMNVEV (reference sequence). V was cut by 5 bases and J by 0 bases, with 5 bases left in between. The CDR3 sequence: CASSRSSGANVLTF. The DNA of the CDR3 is TGTGCCAGCAGTCGTAGCTCTGGGGCCAACGTCCTGACTTTC.

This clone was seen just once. As DNA, the CDR3 is TGTGCCAGCAGTTACTCGCGGGGGTGGGCTGAAGCTTTCTTT. It translates to CASSYSRGWAEAFF. This sequence joins TRBV6-5 and TRBJ1-1; D is possibly TRBD1 (5 bases). Germline CDR1 and CDR2: MNHEY and SVGAGI. Between the trimmed V and J ends, which lost 0 bases and 6 bases, there was a span of 11 bases. The CDR3 is 14 amino acids.

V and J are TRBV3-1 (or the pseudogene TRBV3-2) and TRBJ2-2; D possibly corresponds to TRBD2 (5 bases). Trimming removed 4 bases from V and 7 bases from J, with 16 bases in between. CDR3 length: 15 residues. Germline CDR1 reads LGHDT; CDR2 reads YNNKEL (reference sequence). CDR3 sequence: CASSPAVDPIGELFF. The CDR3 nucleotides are TGTGCCAGCAGCCCAGCGGTGGATCCAATCGGGGAGCTGTTTTTT.

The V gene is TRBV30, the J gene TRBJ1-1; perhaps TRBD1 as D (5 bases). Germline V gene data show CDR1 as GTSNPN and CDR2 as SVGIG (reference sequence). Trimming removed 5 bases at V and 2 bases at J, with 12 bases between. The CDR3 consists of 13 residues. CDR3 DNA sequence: TGTGCCTGGTCATTGGGACTAAACACTGAAGCTTTCTTT. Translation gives CAWSLGLNTEAFF.